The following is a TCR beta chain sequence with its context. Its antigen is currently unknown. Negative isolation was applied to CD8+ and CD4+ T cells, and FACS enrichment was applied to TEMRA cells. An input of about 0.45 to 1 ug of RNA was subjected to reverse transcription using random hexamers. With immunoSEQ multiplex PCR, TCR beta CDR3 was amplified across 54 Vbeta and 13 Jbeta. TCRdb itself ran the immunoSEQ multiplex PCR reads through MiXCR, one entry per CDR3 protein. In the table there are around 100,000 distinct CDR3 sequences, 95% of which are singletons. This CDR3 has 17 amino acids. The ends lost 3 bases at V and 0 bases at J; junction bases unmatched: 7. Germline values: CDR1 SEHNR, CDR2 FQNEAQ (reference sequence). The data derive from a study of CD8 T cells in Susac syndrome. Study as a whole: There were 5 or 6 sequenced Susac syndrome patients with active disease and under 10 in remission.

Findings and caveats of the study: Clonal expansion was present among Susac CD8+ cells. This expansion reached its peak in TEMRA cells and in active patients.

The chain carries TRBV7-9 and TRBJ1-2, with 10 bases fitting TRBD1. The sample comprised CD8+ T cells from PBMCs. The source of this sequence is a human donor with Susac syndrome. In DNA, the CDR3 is TGTGCCAGCAGCTTCCCCGGGACAGGGGAGGCTAACTATGGCTACACCTTC. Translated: CASSFPGTGEANYGYTF. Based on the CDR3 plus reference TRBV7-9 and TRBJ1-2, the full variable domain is DTGVSQNPRHKITKRGQNVTFRCDPISEHNRLYWYRQTLGQGPEFLTYFQNEAQLEKSRLLSDRFSAERPKGSFSTLEIQRTEQGDSAMYLCASSFPGTGEANYGYTFGSGTRLTVV.